Sequencing of this T cell receptor beta chain was carried out in a study of CD8+CD57+ T cells in acquired aplastic anemia. Study context: Sorting CD4+ and CD8+ cells gave DNA averaging 3.2 ug. Study-wide results and limits: Fewer than 35 sequences, all CD8+ CDR3, were shared between patients and controls. Levels of CD8+ Simpson's diversity were not significantly distinct in patients versus controls.

The V gene's germline CDR1 is SGHVS and CDR2 FQNEAQ. Trimming took 1 base from V and 1 from J, leaving 4 bases between them. This CDR3 has 13 amino acids. Profiling of TCR beta VDJ combinations and CDR3 sequences used genomic DNA as template. TCRdb reprocessed the reads with MiXCR, giving one entry per CDR3 protein. The data hold a few hundred thousand distinct CDR3 sequences, with approximately 57% observed a single time. Points on this clonotype: What it binds is not known.

This rearrangement joins TRBV7-8 to TRBJ1-2, with D unclear. Sequenced material: sorted CD4+, CD8+, or CD8+CD57+ T cells (not recorded which) from PBMCs. The origin of this receptor is a human donor in good health. The CDR3 bases are TGTGCCAGCAGCTTAGGATTTAACTATGGCTACACCTTC. This sequence encodes CASSLGFNYGYTF.